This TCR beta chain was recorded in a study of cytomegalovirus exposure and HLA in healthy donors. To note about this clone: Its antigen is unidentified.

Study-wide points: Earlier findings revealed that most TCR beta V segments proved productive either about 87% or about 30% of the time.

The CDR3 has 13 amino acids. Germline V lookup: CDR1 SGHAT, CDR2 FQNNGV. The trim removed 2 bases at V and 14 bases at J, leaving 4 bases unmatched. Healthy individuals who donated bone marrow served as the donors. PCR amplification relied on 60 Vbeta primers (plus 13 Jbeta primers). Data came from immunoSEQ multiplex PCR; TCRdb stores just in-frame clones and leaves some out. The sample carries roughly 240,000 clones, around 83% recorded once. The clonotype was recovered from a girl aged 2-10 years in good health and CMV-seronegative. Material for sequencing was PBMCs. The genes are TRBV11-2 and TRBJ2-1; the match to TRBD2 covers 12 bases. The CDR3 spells CASSLTASGGEFF. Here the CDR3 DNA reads TGTGCCAGCAGCTTAACGGCTAGCGGGGGGGAGTTCTTC.